This TCR beta chain is drawn from a study of T-cell reconstitution after alpha-beta-depleted transplantation in children. General observations from the study: It was surviving recipient T cells and thymic progenitors that gave some patients high TCRbeta diversity at day 60. Diversity and T-cell counts at one year after transplant derived mostly from new T cells. Several hundred expanded graft clones reportedly gave rise to the alpha-beta T cells present about two months after transplant.

From germline, CDR1 is MNHEY and CDR2 SVGAGI. The CDR3 sequence is 16 residues long. V was clipped by 0 bases and J by 2 bases, with 14 bases between them. Details on this clonotype: The antigen is unknown. No conserved phenylalanine or tryptophan is present at the end of the CDR3, so a read error is the likely explanation.

It was with unique molecular identifiers that the TCRbeta library was prepared. Via MiXCR, TCRdb re-called the PCR reads, giving one row per CDR3 protein. The repertoire includes 700,000 to 950,000 distinct CDR3 sequences, 15% to 20% of them detected once, and 5% sits in the top ten. The starting material was PBMCs, mostly from graft donor cells, obtained 360 days after TCRalphabeta/CD19-depleted stem cell transplant. The clonotype was recovered from a male patient under 18 who had a stem cell transplant for acute lymphoblastic leukemia, so the T cells may come from the graft donor. The rearrangement uses TRBV6-5 and TRBJ2-7, with D perhaps TRBD2 (5 bases). CDR3 amino acids: CASSYSLGEVPYEQYL. DNA of the CDR3: TGTGCCAGCAGTTACTCCCTGGGAGAAGTCCCCTACGAGCAGTACCTC.